The clone carrying this T cell receptor (beta chain) was observed many times. The antigen remains unidentified. This sample is drawn from a study of spatial heterogeneity in lung cancer. Findings of the study overall: In tumors, expanded intratumoral alpha and beta TCR counts tracked mutation counts.

The time point: sample taken at primary tumor resection. A total of over 70 untreated early-stage non-small cell lung cancer patients served as donors. Material for sequencing was whole RNA from tumor, nontumor lung or frozen PBMC, left unsorted. V was pared by 8 bases and J by 0 bases, with 9 bases of the junction left unmatched. The CDR3 runs to 15 residues. The germline gives CDR1 MGHDK, CDR2 SYGVNS. TCRdb reanalysed the 5' RACE reads using MiXCR and keeps one entry per CDR3 protein. Of approximately 3,200 distinct CDR3 sequences in the sample, about 5% were seen once. The J gene is TRBJ2-5, the V gene TRBV25-1; 7 nucleotides match TRBD2. The source of this sequence is a female donor with early-stage non-small cell lung cancer. This specimen was lung tumor tissue, taken at surgery. CDR3 in amino acids: CASRPLGGNQETQYF. CDR3 nucleotide sequence: TGTGCCAGCCGACCTCTCGGGGGGAACCAAGAGACCCAGTACTTC. Full variable domain (outside the CDR3, taken from reference TRBV25-1 and TRBJ2-5): EADIYQTPRYLVIGTGKKITLECSQTMGHDKMYWYQQDPGMELHLIHYSYGVNSTEKGDLSSESTVSRIRTEHFPLTLESARPSHTSQYLCASRPLGGNQETQYFGPGTRLLVL.